Below are 23 T cell receptor beta chains sequenced from a single sample in a study of control samples from healthy donors and cancer patients. Here immunoSEQ multiplex PCR was the method, and the copy in TCRdb shows in-frame clones only, minus some. The table includes 30,000 to 35,000 clones, less than 95% detected once. Sequencing input: blood. The receptors here all came from a man aged 55 to 70 in good health.

This chain connects TRBV12-5 to TRBJ2-1; D unresolved. Germline CDR1 LGHNT, CDR2 FRNRAP. V was cut by 6 bases and J by 2 bases, with 8 bases left in between. The CDR3 totals 13 residues. CDR3 nucleotide sequence: TGTGCTAGTGGGGGCCCCCCCTACAATGAGCAGTTCTTC. This translates into CASGGPPYNEQFF. The full variable domain, completed using reference TRBV12-5 and TRBJ2-1, is DARVTQTPRHKVTEMGQEVTMRCQPILGHNTVFWYRQTMMQGLELLAYFRNRAPLDDSGMPKDRFSAEMPDATLATLKIQPSEPRDSAVYFCASGGPPYNEQFFGPGTRLTVL.

The V and J genes are TRBV11-3 and TRBJ1-3; 7 bases are shared with TRBD1. J gave up 6 bases and V 4 bases, and 15 bases lay outside the gene matches. Germline values: CDR1 SGHNT, CDR2 YENEEA. The CDR3 sequence is 17 residues long. The CDR3 nucleotides are TGTGCCAGCAGCTACCTCAGACAGGGCCCTATATTAAACACCATATATTTT. This sequence encodes CASSYLRQGPILNTIYF.

As DNA, the CDR3 is TGTGCCAGCAGTTACTCGATGGGTTACGGGGAGCTGTTTTTT. This translates into CASSYSMGYGELFF. This chain joins TRBV6-5 and TRBJ2-2; D is unclear. With 0 bases removed from V and 7 bases from J, the gap between germline ends came to 9 bases. This CDR3 is built from 14 residues. Looked up from germline, CDR1 is MNHEY and CDR2 is SVGAGI.

In the case of this clone: This sample also contains other DNA sequences that code for the same CDR3. The chain combines TRBV27 with TRBJ1-6; D not certain. Germline assignment: CDR1 MNHEY and CDR2 SMNVEV (reference sequence). V was trimmed by 4 bases and J by 0 bases, leaving 7 bases between them. The CDR3 spans 15 residues. The CDR3 here is CASSWKGSYNSPLHF. DNA of the CDR3: TGTGCCAGCAGTTGGAAGGGCTCCTATAATTCACCCCTCCACTTT.

The rearrangement joins TRBV7-6 to TRBJ1-3, with D hard to call. This CDR3 is built from 13 residues. Deletions cut 2 bases from V and 0 bases from J, with 2 bases between. Germline-derived CDR1 and CDR2 are SGHVS and FNYEAQ. CDR3 protein: CASSLYSGNTIYF. CDR3 nucleotide sequence: TGTGCCAGCAGCTTATACTCTGGAAACACCATATATTTT.

V and J are TRBV9 and TRBJ2-1; D call uncertain. Trimming removed 3 bases from V and 2 bases from J, with 6 bases in between. The germline CDR1 and CDR2 sequences are SGDLS and YYNGEE. The CDR3 runs 13 residues. CDR3 in DNA: TGTGCCAGCAGCGCTCTCGCCTACAATGAGCAGTTCTTC. As protein: CASSALAYNEQFF.

The gene calls are TRBV19 and TRBJ1-6, with TRBD1 matching 7 bases. The CDR3 contains 14 residues. The V segment lost 6 bases and the J segment 7 bases; nucleotides outside the gene matches: 6. CDR1 is LNHDA, CDR2 SQIVND, per germline (reference sequence). CDR3 bases: TGTGCCAGTAGCCTGACAGGGAGCAATTCACCCCTCCACTTT. Translating gives CASSLTGSNSPLHF. Looking up the rest from reference TRBV19 and TRBJ1-6 gives the full variable domain: DGGITQSPKYLFRKEGQNVTLSCEQNLNHDAMYWYRQDPGQGLRLIYYSQIVNDFQKGDIAEGYSVSREKKESFPLTVTSAQKNPTAFYLCASSLTGSNSPLHFGNGTRLTVT.

The rearrangement links TRBV28 to TRBJ1-2; D gene uncertain. This CDR3 has 12 residues. Germline lookup yields CDR1 MDHEN and CDR2 SYDVKM. V lost 10 bases and J lost 2, with 11 bases in between. The CDR3 DNA follows: TGTGCCATCCAGTTTGGCAACTATGGCTACACCTTC. This sequence encodes CAIQFGNYGYTF.

This chain uses TRBV19 with TRBJ1-1; 8 bases match TRBD1. CDR1 is LNHDA, CDR2 SQIVND, per germline (reference sequence). J gave up 7 bases and V 6 bases, and 7 bases lay outside the gene matches. The CDR3 runs 13 residues. In DNA, the CDR3 is TGTGCCAGTAGCCCGACAGGGGTGGATGAAGCTTTCTTT. It yields the protein CASSPTGVDEAFF. Full variable domain (remainder filled in from reference TRBV19 and TRBJ1-1): DGGITQSPKYLFRKEGQNVTLSCEQNLNHDAMYWYRQDPGQGLRLIYYSQIVNDFQKGDIAEGYSVSREKKESFPLTVTSAQKNPTAFYLCASSPTGVDEAFFGQGTRLTVV.

This sequence joins TRBV11-3 and TRBJ1-1; D remains unclear. The germline V and J ends were trimmed by 5 bases and 1 base, with 8 bases remaining between them. The CDR3 spans 13 residues. Germline lookup yields CDR1 SGHNT and CDR2 YENEEA. The chain's CDR3 is CASSLRQNTEAFF. CDR3 in DNA: TGTGCCAGCAGCCTTCGACAGAACACTGAAGCTTTCTTT.

The chain carries TRBV5-5 and TRBJ1-5, with D perhaps TRBD1 (6 bases). From germline, CDR1 is SGHKS and CDR2 YYEKEE (reference sequence). The CDR3 runs to 16 residues. V was trimmed by 0 bases and J by 6 bases, leaving 16 bases between them. CDR3 amino acids: CASSLGSGGGGQPQHF. CDR3 coding DNA: TGTGCCAGCAGCTTGGGGTCGGGGGGCGGCGGTCAGCCCCAGCATTTT.

The rearrangement uses TRBV3-1 (or the pseudogene TRBV3-2) and TRBJ2-2; perhaps TRBD2 as D (7 bases). There are 17 residues in the CDR3. In germline, CDR1 is LGHDT, CDR2 YNNKEL (reference sequence). The ends were cut back, 0 bases at V and 3 bases at J, with 14 bases in the middle. This chain's CDR3 is CASSQEYRGAYTGELFF. The CDR3, as DNA: TGTGCCAGCAGCCAAGAGTATCGGGGGGCCTACACCGGGGAGCTGTTTTTT.

This chain links TRBV6-5 with TRBJ2-7; D possibly uses TRBD1 or TRBD2 (5 bases each). Trimming stripped 7 bases from V and 6 bases from J, with 16 bases between. This CDR3 comprises 13 residues. CDR1 is MNHEY and CDR2 is SVGAGI in the germline V gene. The CDR3 here is CASNRDATGEQYF. CDR3 nucleotides: TGTGCCAGCAACCGGGACGCCACGGGCGAGCAGTACTTC.

A single count supports this clone. This sequence joins TRBV7-2 and TRBJ2-7; tentatively, D is TRBD2 (7 bases). Germline assignment: CDR1 SGHTA and CDR2 FQGNSA. V shed 2 bases and J shed 2 bases, with 16 bases lying between them. This CDR3 spans 16 amino acids. The CDR3, as DNA: TGTGCCAGCAGCTTACAAGGAGGGGGGGCCCCCTACGAGCAGTACTTC. This gives the protein CASSLQGGGAPYEQYF.

The chain joins TRBV19 to TRBJ2-7, with D tentatively TRBD2 (5 bases). The germline V gene encodes CDR1 LNHDA and CDR2 SQIVND (reference sequence). Trimming took off 1 base at V and 0 bases at J, with 10 bases between the two ends. This CDR3 has 15 amino acids. The CDR3 is CASSIARGSSYEQYF. CDR3 in DNA: TGTGCCAGTAGTATAGCTCGGGGTAGCTCCTACGAGCAGTACTTC.

The genes are TRBV18 and TRBJ2-3; D unresolved. This CDR3 is 12 amino acids long. Germline V gives CDR1 KGHSH, CDR2 LQKENI. Deletions cut 2 bases from V and 2 bases from J, with 2 bases between. CDR3 protein: CASSPDTDTQYF. The DNA for the CDR3 is TGTGCCAGCTCACCAGACACAGATACGCAGTATTTT.

The gene calls are TRBV6-1 and TRBJ1-1, with TRBD1 matching 9 bases. Germline lookup yields CDR1 MNHNS and CDR2 SASEGT. V was pared by 2 bases and J by 7 bases, with 8 bases of the junction left unmatched. This CDR3 contains 15 residues. The CDR3, as DNA: TGTGCCAGCAGTGAACCAGGGACAGGGTCATTTGAAGCTTTCTTT. Its translation is CASSEPGTGSFEAFF.

The chain carries TRBV7-9 and TRBJ1-6, with unresolved D. The CDR3 has 15 residues. V was pared by 5 bases and J by 0 bases, with 8 bases between. Per germline, CDR1 SEHNR and CDR2 FQNEAQ (reference sequence). DNA for the CDR3: TGTGCCAGCAGCCCTCAGAGCTCCTATAATTCACCCCTCCACTTT. Translation: CASSPQSSYNSPLHF.

This chain links TRBV5-1 with TRBJ1-1; 7 nucleotides line up with TRBD1. The CDR3 contains 16 residues. Looked up from germline, CDR1 is SGHRS and CDR2 is YFSETQ. J gave up 2 bases and V 2 bases, and 9 bases lay outside the gene matches. Here the CDR3 reads CASSFTGTEKNTEAFF. The CDR3 DNA reads TGCGCCAGCAGCTTTACCGGGACAGAGAAAAACACTGAAGCTTTCTTT.

This chain links TRBV3-1 (or the pseudogene TRBV3-2) with TRBJ1-5, with TRBD1 as a possible D gene (5 bases). CDR3 size: 16 residues. V lost 0 bases to trimming and J lost 0 bases, with 9 bases between them. The germline CDR1 and CDR2 sequences are LGHDT and YNNKEL (reference sequence). CDR3 sequence (DNA): TGTGCCAGCAGCCAAGAGGCAGGGCATAGCAATCAGCCCCAGCATTTT. This translates into CASSQEAGHSNQPQHF.

V usage is TRBV11-2 and J usage is TRBJ1-2, with D perhaps TRBD1 (5 bases). The germline gives CDR1 SGHAT, CDR2 FQNNGV. This CDR3 has 14 amino acids. V dropped 5 bases and J dropped 3 bases, with 13 bases sitting between them. The CDR3 loop is CASSTNRGHYGYTF. CDR3 sequence (DNA): TGTGCCAGCAGCACCAACCGGGGCCACTATGGCTACACCTTC.

The chain couples TRBV4-3 to TRBJ1-4, with 9 bases identical to TRBD1. Germline CDR1 LGHNA, CDR2 YSLEER. The CDR3 runs to 15 residues. V lost 1 base, J lost 6 bases, and 3 bases stayed unmatched. In nucleotides, the CDR3 is TGCGCCAGCAGCCAAGGGGACAGGGTTTATGAAAAACTGTTTTTT. Encoded protein: CASSQGDRVYEKLFF.

This clone was found a few times. This chain joins TRBV5-1 and TRBJ2-1; D is unclear. Germline CDR1 and CDR2: SGHRS and YFSETQ. V gave up 0 bases and J gave up 0 bases, with 4 bases separating them. The CDR3 is made up of 14 amino acids. CDR3 in DNA: TGCGCCAGCAGCTTGGGGAGCTCCTACAATGAGCAGTTCTTC. It is translated as CASSLGSSYNEQFF.